This TCR beta chain derives from a study of blood T cell repertoires in COVID-19. About the study: Researchers got acute and convalescent COVID-19 samples from the United States, Italy and Spain.

Authors' analysis steps: From reference gene primer amplification, estimates of nucleated cell counts were derived. The table came from immunoSEQ multiplex PCR; TCRdb's copy has only in-frame clones and leaves some out. The V and J calls and clone size are taken from that table; D and trimming were inferred from the DNA. The table includes 120,000 to 150,000 clones, about 86% detected once. This clone was recorded once. This CDR3 spans 11 amino acids. The V end was cut by 8 bases, the J end by 7 bases, with 11 bases between. Germline V lookup: CDR1 LNHDA, CDR2 SQIVND (reference sequence). The chain combines TRBV19 with TRBJ1-1, with D hard to call. Sequencing was performed on peripheral blood. The origin of this receptor is a woman between 50 and 59 years old with active or convalescent COVID-19. The DNA for the CDR3 is TGTGCCAGTGGTGGACGGGGTGAAGCTTTCTTT. This sequence encodes CASGGRGEAFF. The full variable domain, rest sourced from reference TRBV19 and TRBJ1-1, is DGGITQSPKYLFRKEGQNVTLSCEQNLNHDAMYWYRQDPGQGLRLIYYSQIVNDFQKGDIAEGYSVSREKKESFPLTVTSAQKNPTAFYLCASGGRGEAFFGQGTRLTVV.